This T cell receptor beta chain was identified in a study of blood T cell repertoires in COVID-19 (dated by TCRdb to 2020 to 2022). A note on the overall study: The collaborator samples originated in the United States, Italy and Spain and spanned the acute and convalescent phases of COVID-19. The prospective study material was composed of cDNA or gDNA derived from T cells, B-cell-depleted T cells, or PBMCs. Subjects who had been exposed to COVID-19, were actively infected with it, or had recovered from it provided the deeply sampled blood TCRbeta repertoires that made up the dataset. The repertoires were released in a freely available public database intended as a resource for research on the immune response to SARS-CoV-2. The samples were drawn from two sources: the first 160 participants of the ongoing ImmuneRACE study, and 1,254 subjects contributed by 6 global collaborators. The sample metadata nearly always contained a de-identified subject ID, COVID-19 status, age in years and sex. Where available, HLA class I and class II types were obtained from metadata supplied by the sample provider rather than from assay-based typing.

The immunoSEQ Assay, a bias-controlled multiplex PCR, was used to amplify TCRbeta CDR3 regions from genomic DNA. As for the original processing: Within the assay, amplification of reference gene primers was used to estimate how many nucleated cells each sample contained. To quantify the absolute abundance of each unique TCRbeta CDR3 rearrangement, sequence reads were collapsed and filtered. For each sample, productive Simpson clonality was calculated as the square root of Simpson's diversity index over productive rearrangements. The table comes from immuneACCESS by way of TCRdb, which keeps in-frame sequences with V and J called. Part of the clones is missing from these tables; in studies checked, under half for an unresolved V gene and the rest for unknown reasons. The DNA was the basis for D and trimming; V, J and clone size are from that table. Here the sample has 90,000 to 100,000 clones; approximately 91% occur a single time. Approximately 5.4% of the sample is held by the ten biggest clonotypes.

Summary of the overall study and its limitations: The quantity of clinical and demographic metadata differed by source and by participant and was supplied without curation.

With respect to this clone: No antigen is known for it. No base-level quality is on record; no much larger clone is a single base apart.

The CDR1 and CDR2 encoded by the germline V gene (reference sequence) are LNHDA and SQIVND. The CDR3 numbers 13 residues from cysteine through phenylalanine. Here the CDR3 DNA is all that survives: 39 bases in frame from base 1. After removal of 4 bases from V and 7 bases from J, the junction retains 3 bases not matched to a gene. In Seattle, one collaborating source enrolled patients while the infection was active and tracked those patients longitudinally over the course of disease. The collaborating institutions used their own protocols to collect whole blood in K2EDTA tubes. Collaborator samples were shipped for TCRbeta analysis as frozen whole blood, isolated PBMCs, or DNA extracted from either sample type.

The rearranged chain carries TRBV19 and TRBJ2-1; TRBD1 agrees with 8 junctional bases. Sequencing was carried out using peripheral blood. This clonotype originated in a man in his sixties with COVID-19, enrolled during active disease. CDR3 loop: CASSTTGGNEQFF. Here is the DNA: TGTGCCAGTAGTACTACAGGGGGGAATGAGCAGTTCTTC.